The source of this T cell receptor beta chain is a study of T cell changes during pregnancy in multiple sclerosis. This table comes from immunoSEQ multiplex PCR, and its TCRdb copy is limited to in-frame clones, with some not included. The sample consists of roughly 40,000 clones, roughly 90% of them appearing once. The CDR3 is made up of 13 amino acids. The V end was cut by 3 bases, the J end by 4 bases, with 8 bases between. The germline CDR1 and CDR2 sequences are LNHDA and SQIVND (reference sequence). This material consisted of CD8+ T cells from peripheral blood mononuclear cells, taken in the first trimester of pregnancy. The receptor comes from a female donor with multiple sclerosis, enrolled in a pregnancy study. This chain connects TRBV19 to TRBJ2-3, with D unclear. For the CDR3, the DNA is TGTGCCAGTAGTATTCTTGTCGCAGATACGCAGTATTTT. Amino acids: CASSILVADTQYF.